What follows describes a single TCR beta chain. Its antigen has not been determined. Per-nucleotide qualities are absent, and no much larger clonotype sits a single base away. This specimen belongs to a study of blood T cell repertoires in COVID-19 (dated by TCRdb to 2018 to 2021). For the study in its entirety: Samples covering the acute and convalescent phases of COVID-19 were provided by collaborators in the United States, Italy and Spain. The material from the prospective study consisted of cDNA or gDNA derived from T cells, B-cell-depleted T cells, or PBMCs. Subjects who had been exposed to COVID-19, were actively infected with it, or had recovered from it provided the deeply sampled blood TCRbeta repertoires that made up the dataset. The repertoires were released in a freely available public database meant as a resource for research on the immune response to SARS-CoV-2. The samples were drawn from two sources: the first 160 participants of the ongoing ImmuneRACE study, and fewer than 1,500 subjects contributed by 6 global collaborators. A de-identified subject ID, COVID-19 status, age in years and sex were almost always included in the sample metadata. Where available, HLA class I and class II types were taken from metadata supplied by the sample provider and were not determined by assay-based typing. Study-level results and caveats: Clinical and demographic metadata were provided uncurated, with the amount varying by source and participant.

V is pared back by 0 bases and J by 0 bases, with 15 bases lying between the germline termini. CDR1 and CDR2, looked up from the germline V gene, are SGHAT and FQNNGV. Taken from cysteine to phenylalanine, the CDR3 has 18 residues. Only the CDR3 portion is preserved as DNA: 54 bases, with reading frame beginning at the first base. Collaborating institutions collected whole blood in K2EDTA tubes following their own protocols. For TCRbeta analysis, collaborator samples were shipped as frozen whole blood, as isolated PBMCs, or as DNA extracted from either sample type. TCRbeta CDR3 regions were amplified from genomic DNA using the immunoSEQ Assay, a bias-controlled multiplex PCR. The study's processing was this. Nucleated cell counts per sample were estimated from amplification of reference gene primers within the assay. Sequence reads were collapsed and filtered to measure the absolute abundance of every unique TCRbeta CDR3 rearrangement. For each sample, productive Simpson clonality was calculated as the square root of Simpson's diversity index across productive rearrangements. Here the immuneACCESS table is served through TCRdb, limited to in-frame sequences with V and J called. Missing clones are a known gap in these copies; in checked studies unresolved V genes cover under half, and the rest lacks a known reason. V and J calls and clone size are copied from that table; D and trimming were computed from the DNA. The sample table records tens of thousands of clones; roughly 89% of these occur just once. The ten largest clones take up approximately 1.9% of the sample.

The specimen was peripheral blood. The receptor was derived from a man in his thirties or forties with acute or convalescent COVID-19. The chain is encoded by TRBV11-2 joined to TRBJ1-3; the D gene cannot be resolved reliably. The DNA reads as follows: TGTGCCAGCAGCTTAGAACCTCCGCTGGGGAGCTCTGGAAACACCATATATTTT. Its product reads: CASSLEPPLGSSGNTIYF. Beyond the CDR3, the reference TRBV11-2 and TRBJ1-3 genes provide the residues; the full variable domain reads: EAGVAQSPRYKIIEKRQSVAFWCNPISGHATLYWYQQILGQGPKLLIQFQNNGVVDDSQLPKDRFSAERLKGVDSTLKIQPAKLEDSAVYLCASSLEPPLGSSGNTIYFGEGSWLTVV.